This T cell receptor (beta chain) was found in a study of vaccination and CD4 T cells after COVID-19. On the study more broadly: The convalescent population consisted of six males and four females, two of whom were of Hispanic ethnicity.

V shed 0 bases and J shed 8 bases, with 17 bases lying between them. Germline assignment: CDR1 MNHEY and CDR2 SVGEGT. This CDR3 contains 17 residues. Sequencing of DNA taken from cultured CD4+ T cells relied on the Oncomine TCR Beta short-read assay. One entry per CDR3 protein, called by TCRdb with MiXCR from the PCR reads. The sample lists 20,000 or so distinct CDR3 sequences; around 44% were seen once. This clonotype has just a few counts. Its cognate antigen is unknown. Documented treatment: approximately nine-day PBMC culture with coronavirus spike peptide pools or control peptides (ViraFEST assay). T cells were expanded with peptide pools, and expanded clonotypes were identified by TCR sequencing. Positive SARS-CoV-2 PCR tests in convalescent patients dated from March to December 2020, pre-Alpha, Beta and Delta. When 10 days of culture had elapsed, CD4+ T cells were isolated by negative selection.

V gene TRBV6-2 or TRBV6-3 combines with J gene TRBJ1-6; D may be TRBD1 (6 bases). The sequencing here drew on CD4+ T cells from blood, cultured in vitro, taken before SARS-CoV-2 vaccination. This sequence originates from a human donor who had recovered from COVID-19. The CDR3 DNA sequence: TGTGCCAGCAGTTACTCGGAGGAACGGGGGGGGCATTCACCCCTCCACTTT. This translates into CASSYSEERGGHSPLHF.